The source of this TCR beta chain is a study of response to subunit inactivated influenza vaccine. Findings and caveats of the study: There was a suggestion from the authors that each seasonal influenza vaccination recruits few new T cells.

The CDR3 is 14 amino acids. Trimming at V came to 4 bases and at J to 3 bases, leaving 3 bases not matched to a gene. The germline gives CDR1 MNHEY, CDR2 SVGAGI. This clonotype was detected only a few times. The antigen remains unidentified. TCRdb independently ran MiXCR on the RT-PCR reads; one entry per CDR3 protein. Of almost 600,000 distinct CDR3 sequences listed, approximately 15% are singletons. This chain uses TRBV6-5 with TRBJ1-5; 7 nucleotides align to TRBD1. The TCR comes from a man aged 45-65 years who received an inactivated influenza vaccine. Sequencing was performed on PBMCs from blood, taken roughly 12 days after vaccination. The CDR3 is CASSSDRDNQPQHF. CDR3 DNA sequence: TGTGCCAGCAGTTCCGACAGGGACAATCAGCCCCAGCATTTT.